This TCR beta chain appears in the sequencing data of a study of post-analysis software for immune sequencing data. Overall study: Progressive-relapsing, secondary progressive and relapsing-remitting multiple sclerosis were among the disease courses included. Study-wide results and caveats: Under the F measure, samples that were prepared in one batch clustered strongly together. In patients, about 5 TRBV segments were more frequent than in controls, with TRBV5-6, TRBV5-1 and TRBV20-1 among them.

On this clonotype: Its antigen is unknown.

This CDR3 region has 15 residues. Germline V gives CDR1 MNHEY, CDR2 SVGEGT. The V gene lost 0 bases and the J gene lost 3 bases, with 10 bases spanning the gap. Included in the TCR beta cDNA libraries were unique molecular identifiers. TCRdb redid the calling of the PCR reads with MiXCR, one entry per CDR3 protein. The sample has about half a million distinct CDR3 sequences, 40% to 55% seen once. This clonotype originated in a girl aged 5-17 years with multiple sclerosis. The chain recombines TRBV6-2 or TRBV6-3 with TRBJ2-3, with D unclear. Sequenced sample: blood. CDR3 coding DNA: TGTGCCAGCAGTTACTCTGGGATCGATACAGATACGCAGTATTTT. Protein: CASSYSGIDTDTQYF.